The 21 T cell receptor beta chains below all came from one sample that was sequenced in a study of OX40 agonist ivuxolimab in advanced cancers. Repertoires were generated with immunoSEQ multiplex PCR, while TCRdb's copy carries only in-frame clones and drops some. The sample includes approximately 60,000 clones, over 75% seen only once; the top ten take roughly 1.9%. Material: CD4+ or CD8+ T cells sorted from blood, obtained in a trial of the OX40 agonist ivuxolimab. Receptors were obtained from an adult with an advanced solid tumor such as melanoma, head and neck, liver or kidney cancer.

V and J are TRBV6-4 and TRBJ2-7, with 7 bases fitting TRBD1. J lost 7 bases, V lost 7 bases, and 22 bases had no gene match. The CDR3 is 17 residues long. Germline V gene lookup returns CDR1 MRHNA and CDR2 SNTAGT. CDR3 protein: CASTHFGTATELREQYF. In nucleotides, the CDR3 is TGTGCCAGCACCCACTTCGGGACAGCCACCGAGTTGAGGGAGCAGTACTTC.

There are a few counts of this clone. This chain links TRBV28 with TRBJ2-7; D uncertain. CDR3 length: 11 residues. Germline V gene lookup returns CDR1 MDHEN and CDR2 SYDVKM. V gave up 7 bases and J gave up 0 bases, with 4 bases separating them. CDR3 nucleotides: TGTGCCAGCACTGCCTCCTACGAGCAGTACTTC. Residues: CASTASYEQYF.

In this sample, this clone turned up once. The chain carries TRBV5-4 and TRBJ1-2; possible D gene TRBD1, 6 bases. V gave up 4 bases and J gave up 0 bases, with 10 bases separating them. The CDR3 runs to 14 residues. Germline V gene data show CDR1 as SGHNT and CDR2 as YYREEE (reference sequence). The CDR3 protein is CASSQGQSNYGYTF. The DNA for the CDR3 is TGTGCCAGCAGCCAAGGACAGTCTAACTATGGCTACACCTTC.

The CDR3 coding sequence is TGTGCCAGCAGCCCCACCAAGGGGGGCGCAGATACGCAGTATTTT. It specifies CASSPTKGGADTQYF. The rearrangement joins TRBV7-8 to TRBJ2-3; D tentatively reads TRBD1 or TRBD2 (6 bases each). Germline V lookup: CDR1 SGHVS, CDR2 FQNEAQ. V shed 5 bases and J shed 4 bases, with 16 bases lying between them. The CDR3 covers 15 residues.

This sequence joins TRBV18 and TRBJ2-1, with TRBD2 matching over 14 bases. Looked up from germline, CDR1 is KGHSH and CDR2 is LQKENI. The CDR3 covers 14 residues. Trimming cost V 5 bases and J 10 bases; bases outside gene matches: 4. The CDR3 loop reads CASSAGTSGREQFF. Written as DNA, the CDR3 is TGTGCCAGCTCAGCCGGGACTAGCGGGAGAGAGCAGTTCTTC.

This chain connects TRBV2 to TRBJ2-7; TRBD1 is a possible D gene (5 bases). V shed 7 bases and J shed 0 bases, with 13 bases lying between them. Germline lookup yields CDR1 SNHLY and CDR2 FYNNEI. The CDR3 runs 14 residues. The CDR3 DNA reads TGTGCCAGCATGACAGCGAGCAGCTCCTACGAGCAGTACTTC. Its protein product is CASMTASSSYEQYF.

This clone was seen only a few times. The chain couples TRBV4-1 to TRBJ2-2, with D perhaps matching TRBD1 or TRBD2 (5 bases each). Trimming removed 1 base from V and 4 bases from J, with 19 bases in between. This CDR3 has 18 amino acids. Germline loops: CDR1 MGHRA, CDR2 YSYEKL. CDR3 in amino acids: CASSQGASRAGGTGELFF. DNA for the CDR3: TGCGCCAGCAGCCAAGGAGCCAGCAGGGCTGGGGGCACCGGGGAGCTGTTTTTT.

In this sample, this clone turned up once. This sequence joins TRBV12-5 and TRBJ2-7; TRBD1 aligns across 10 bases. Germline CDR1 is LGHNT and CDR2 is FRNRAP. With V trimmed by 1 base and J by 3 bases, 6 bases remained unmatched. The CDR3 loop spans 16 amino acids. DNA of the CDR3: TGTGCTAGTGGTTTGGACTCCGGGACAGGGGACTACGAGCAGTACTTC. It specifies CASGLDSGTGDYEQYF.

The rearrangement links TRBV7-8 to TRBJ1-5; D is uncertain. CDR1 and CDR2 (germline): SGHVS, FQNEAQ. V lost 1 base and J lost 5, with 3 bases in between. This CDR3 comprises 12 residues. The CDR3, as DNA: TGTGCCAGCAGCTTAGGGGATCAGCCCCAGCATTTT. It specifies CASSLGDQPQHF.

The chain links TRBV7-3 to TRBJ1-1, with 10 bases that match TRBD1. J lost 6 bases, V lost 0 bases, and 4 bases had no gene match. CDR3 length: 15 amino acids. From germline, CDR1 is SGHTA and CDR2 FQGTGA. The CDR3 bases are TGTGCCAGCAGCTTAACGGGGACAGGGGAGGCTGAAGCTTTCTTT. Translated: CASSLTGTGEAEAFF.

This chain uses TRBV13 with TRBJ2-1, with 11 bases lining up with TRBD2. The CDR3 is made up of 19 amino acids. After removal of 0 bases from V and 0 bases from J, the junction contained 7 bases not matched to a gene. In germline, CDR1 is PRHDT, CDR2 FYEKMQ (reference sequence). The DNA for the CDR3 is TGTGCCAGCAGCTTAGGCCTCGGACTAGCGGGTTACTCCTACAATGAGCAGTTCTTC. Amino acids: CASSLGLGLAGYSYNEQFF.

J is TRBJ1-5 and V is TRBV2; D call uncertain. CDR1 and CDR2 (germline): SNHLY, FYNNEI. Trimming removed 5 bases at V and 0 bases at J, with 8 bases between. The CDR3 has 14 residues. CDR3 sequence reads: CASSRQVSNQPQHF. The CDR3 nucleotides are TGTGCCAGCAGTCGGCAGGTTAGCAATCAGCCCCAGCATTTT.

This chain links TRBV28 with TRBJ2-1, with 12 positions matching TRBD2. Trimming took 5 bases from V and 4 from J; bases not matched to a gene: 6. Germline values: CDR1 MDHEN, CDR2 SYDVKM. The CDR3 consists of 16 residues. CDR3 amino acids: CASSVTSGGNYNEQFF. The DNA of the CDR3 is TGTGCCAGCAGTGTGACTAGCGGGGGAAATTACAATGAGCAGTTCTTC.

The genes are TRBV5-4 and TRBJ2-5; the D gene could be TRBD1 or TRBD2 (5 bases each). Germline V CDR1 and CDR2: SGHNT, YYREEE (reference sequence). Trimming removed 0 bases at V and 5 bases at J, with 11 bases between. The length of the CDR3 is 14 residues. CDR3 residues: CASSLGGPEETQYF. The CDR3 DNA is TGTGCCAGCAGCTTGGGGGGACCGGAGGAGACCCAGTACTTC. Together with reference TRBV5-4 and TRBJ2-5, the CDR3 gives the full variable domain: ETGVTQSPTHLIKTRGQQVTLRCSSQSGHNTVSWYQQALGQGPQFIFQYYREEENGRGNFPPRFSGLQFPNYSSELNVNALELDDSALYLCASSLGGPEETQYFGPGTRLLVL.

This rearrangement joins TRBV28 to TRBJ1-1; 7 bases are shared with TRBD1. The germline V gene encodes CDR1 MDHEN and CDR2 SYDVKM. There are 12 residues in the CDR3. V gave up 6 bases and J gave up 4 bases; unmatched junction bases: 2. The CDR3 loop reads CASSDRVTEAFF. CDR3 DNA sequence: TGTGCCAGCAGCGACAGGGTCACTGAAGCTTTCTTT.

This clone was picked up a small number of times. Compared with germline, one end of the junction differs, possibly owing to a read error. V and J are TRBV19 and TRBJ2-3, with D possibly matching TRBD1 (5 bases). The V gene's germline CDR1 is LNHDA and CDR2 SQIVND (reference sequence). The CDR3 runs 14 residues. The CDR3 DNA follows: TGTGCCAGTAGTATCCAGGGAAGCACAGGTACGCAGTATTTT. This gives the protein CASSIQGSTGTQYF.

The CDR3 reads CASSSAGTVYEQYF. The CDR3 region has the DNA TGTGCCAGCAGCTCCGCCGGGACGGTCTACGAGCAGTACTTC. The V call is TRBV11-2, the J call TRBJ2-7; the D gene could be TRBD1 or TRBD2 (5 bases each). Trimming pared 4 bases from V and 3 bases from J, leaving 13 bases between. Germline V CDR1 and CDR2: SGHAT, FQNNGV. The CDR3 covers 14 residues.

V gene TRBV11-2 combines with J gene TRBJ2-7, with D maybe TRBD2 (6 bases). Germline values: CDR1 SGHAT, CDR2 FQNNGV. With 5 bases removed from V and 5 bases from J, the gap between germline ends came to 22 bases. The CDR3 extends over 16 amino acids. The CDR3 nucleotides read TGTGCCAGCAGCCCCGGGATGACTCCGGGGGTGCACGAGCAGTACTTC. Translated: CASSPGMTPGVHEQYF.

The chain uses TRBV6-5 and TRBJ1-2; 10 nucleotides agree with TRBD1. The CDR3 has 13 amino acids. V gave up 6 bases and J gave up 6 bases; unmatched junction bases: 4. Germline V gene data show CDR1 as MNHEY and CDR2 as SVGAGI. The CDR3 bases are TGTGCCAGCAGCCGACAGGGGGCGGATGGCTACACCTTC. This gives the protein CASSRQGADGYTF.

This clone was seen once. The rearrangement joins TRBV5-5 to TRBJ1-5, with 8 bases that match TRBD1. The V segment lost 4 bases and the J segment 3 bases; nucleotides outside the gene matches: 9. This CDR3 is built from 16 residues. Per the germline V gene, CDR1 is SGHKS and CDR2 is YYEKEE (reference sequence). The DNA for the CDR3 is TGTGCCAGCAGCCGGACAGGGACAGTTGACAATCAGCCCCAGCATTTT. This gives the protein CASSRTGTVDNQPQHF.

J is TRBJ1-6 and V is TRBV5-6; TRBD1 might be the D (6 bases). Germline CDR1 SGHDT, CDR2 YYEEEE. The CDR3 totals 15 residues. V shed 3 bases and J shed 13 bases, with 20 bases lying between them. In nucleotides, the CDR3 is TGTGCCAGCAGCTCCCAACAGGGTGCGGAATCTCCCCTCCACTTT. This codes for CASSSQQGAESPLHF.